Listed below are T cell receptor beta chains from one sample, sequenced in a study of shared clonotypes between healthy human individuals. Libraries were prepared by immunoSEQ multiplex PCR; TCRdb keeps only in-frame clonotypes and omits some of them. In the table there are about a million clones, approximately 80% of which are singletons. The sample consisted of memory CD4+ T cells sorted from blood. All receptors come from a man younger than 35 in good health. The CDR3 runs from the conserved cysteine through the conserved F or W. The D gene is left open where the match is weak. Clone size is given for some rows only: seen once, a few or many times, or a class if the clone is expanded.

v_call: TRBV27; d_call: -; j_call: TRBJ1-1; clone_size: few; cdr3_nt: TGTGCCAGCAGTTTAAGGAACACTGAAGCTTTCTTT; cdr3_aa: CASSLRNTEAFF
v_call: TRBV19; d_call: -; j_call: TRBJ1-4; clone_size: few; cdr3_nt: TGTGCCAGTAGTATCGGCAGAACGGGGACTAATGAAAAACTGTTTTTT; cdr3_aa: CASSIGRTGTNEKLFF
v_call: TRBV6-5; d_call: -; j_call: TRBJ1-2; clone_size: -; cdr3_nt: TGTGCCAGCAGTTCAGGGGTGAACTATGGCTACACCTTC; cdr3_aa: CASSSGVNYGYTF
v_call: TRBV2; d_call: -; j_call: TRBJ1-1; clone_size: -; cdr3_nt: TGTGCCAGCAGTGGACAGCAGAACACTGAAGCTTTCTTT; cdr3_aa: CASSGQQNTEAFF
v_call: TRBV1; d_call: -; j_call: TRBJ2-5; clone_size: -; cdr3_nt: TGCACCAGCAGCCAAGATGGTGGGACTAAAGAGACCCAGTACTTC; cdr3_aa: CTSSQDGGTKETQYF
v_call: TRBV7-2; d_call: -; j_call: TRBJ1-2; clone_size: few; cdr3_nt: TGTGCCAGCAGCCCGACGGGGGGGTATGGCTACACCTTC; cdr3_aa: CASSPTGGYGYTF
v_call: TRBV5-1; d_call: -; j_call: TRBJ1-2; clone_size: once; cdr3_nt: TGCGCCAGCAGCCAAGGGGACTCTAACTATGGCTACACCTTC; cdr3_aa: CASSQGDSNYGYTF
v_call: TRBV27; d_call: -; j_call: TRBJ2-7; clone_size: few; cdr3_nt: TGTGCCAGCAGTTTATATGGGGGATTTGGCGAGCAGTACTTC; cdr3_aa: CASSLYGGFGEQYF
v_call: TRBV2; d_call: -; j_call: TRBJ1-6; clone_size: few; cdr3_nt: TGTGCCAGCAGTGGACAGAATTCACCCCTCCACTTT; cdr3_aa: CASSGQNSPLHF
v_call: TRBV6-6; d_call: -; j_call: TRBJ2-6; clone_size: -; cdr3_nt: TGTGCCAGCGGGGGAGGGGGCCCTGGGGCCAACGTCCTGACTTTC; cdr3_aa: CASGGGGPGANVLTF
v_call: TRBV5-6; d_call: TRBD2; j_call: TRBJ2-1; clone_size: -; cdr3_nt: TGTGCCAGCAGCTTTAGGACTAGCGGGAATGCGGCTGAGCAGTTCTTC; cdr3_aa: CASSFRTSGNAAEQFF
v_call: TRBV5-1; d_call: TRBD1; j_call: TRBJ2-4; clone_size: -; cdr3_nt: TGCGCCAGCAGCTCTGGACAGGGAAACATTCAGTACTTC; cdr3_aa: CASSSGQGNIQYF
v_call: TRBV18; d_call: -; j_call: TRBJ2-2; clone_size: few; cdr3_nt: TGTGCCAGCTCACCTCGAAAGGGGGACGGGGAGCTGTTTTTT; cdr3_aa: CASSPRKGDGELFF
v_call: TRBV10-1; d_call: TRBD2; j_call: TRBJ2-3; clone_size: few; cdr3_nt: TGCGCCAGCAGTGGGGCTAGCGGGGAGGGAGATACGCAGTATTTT; cdr3_aa: CASSGASGEGDTQYF
v_call: TRBV5-6; d_call: -; j_call: TRBJ2-7; clone_size: -; cdr3_nt: TGTGCCAGCTTGGGGACCTCCTACGAGCAGTACTTC; cdr3_aa: CASLGTSYEQYF
v_call: TRBV7-9; d_call: -; j_call: TRBJ2-3; clone_size: many; cdr3_nt: TGTGCCAGCAGCATTACCGACAGCACAGATACGCAGTATTTT; cdr3_aa: CASSITDSTDTQYF
v_call: TRBV5-1; d_call: -; j_call: TRBJ2-3; clone_size: -; cdr3_nt: TGCGCCAGCAGCTTGGGGACAACGAGCTCAGATACGCAGTATTTT; cdr3_aa: CASSLGTTSSDTQYF
v_call: TRBV6-5; d_call: -; j_call: TRBJ1-2; clone_size: -; cdr3_nt: TGTGCCAGCAGTCAGGGTTTTTATGGCTACACCTTC; cdr3_aa: CASSQGFYGYTF
v_call: TRBV19; d_call: -; j_call: TRBJ2-5; clone_size: -; cdr3_nt: TGTGCCAGTTCAGGACGCCTCTGGGAGACCCAGTACTTC; cdr3_aa: CASSGRLWETQYF
v_call: TRBV19; d_call: TRBD2; j_call: TRBJ2-2; clone_size: -; cdr3_nt: TGTGCCAGTAGTATCGCACTAGCGGGGAACACCGGGGAGCTGTTTTTT; cdr3_aa: CASSIALAGNTGELFF
v_call: TRBV10-3; d_call: -; j_call: TRBJ1-2; clone_size: -; cdr3_nt: TGTGCCATCAGTGATCTGGGCGGCTACACCTTC; cdr3_aa: CAISDLGGYTF
v_call: TRBV18; d_call: -; j_call: TRBJ2-7; clone_size: many; cdr3_nt: TGTGCCAGCTCACCGACAGGCGGCAGGGGATCAAACGAGCAGTACTTC; cdr3_aa: CASSPTGGRGSNEQYF
v_call: TRBV30; d_call: -; j_call: TRBJ1-1; clone_size: few; cdr3_nt: TGTGCCTGGAGTGTAATGTTTCAGGGAGAAGCTTTCTTT; cdr3_aa: CAWSVMFQGEAFF
v_call: TRBV5-1; d_call: -; j_call: TRBJ1-6; clone_size: -; cdr3_nt: TGCGCCAGCAGCTTGGGTCAGACAAATTCACCCCTCCACTTT; cdr3_aa: CASSLGQTNSPLHF
v_call: TRBV29-1; d_call: -; j_call: TRBJ2-3; clone_size: -; cdr3_nt: TGCAGCGGAGCCAAAGCCGGCACAGATACGCAGTATTTT; cdr3_aa: CSGAKAGTDTQYF
v_call: TRBV2; d_call: TRBD1; j_call: TRBJ2-7; clone_size: few; cdr3_nt: TGTGCCAGCGCGGCCGGGGGACAGGGATTAGTGCAGTACTTC; cdr3_aa: CASAAGGQGLVQYF
v_call: TRBV29-1; d_call: TRBD2; j_call: TRBJ2-3; clone_size: -; cdr3_nt: TGCAGCGTTGCATTGAAGCGGGGGGGCTCAGATACGCAGTATTTT; cdr3_aa: CSVALKRGGSDTQYF
v_call: TRBV20-1; d_call: TRBD2; j_call: TRBJ2-7; clone_size: few; cdr3_nt: TGCAGTGCTAGTAGCGGGTGGGAGCAGTACTTC; cdr3_aa: CSASSGWEQYF
v_call: TRBV20-1; d_call: -; j_call: TRBJ2-7; clone_size: few; cdr3_nt: TGCAGTGCGCGATCAGGGGCCGAGCAGTACTTC; cdr3_aa: CSARSGAEQYF
v_call: TRBV10-3; d_call: -; j_call: TRBJ1-2; clone_size: -; cdr3_nt: TGTGCCATCAGCGCCCAGAACTATGGCTACACCTTC; cdr3_aa: CAISAQNYGYTF
v_call: TRBV5-1; d_call: -; j_call: TRBJ2-5; clone_size: -; cdr3_nt: TGCGCCAGCAGCTTGGACAGCCGTGGTGAGACCCAGTACTTC; cdr3_aa: CASSLDSRGETQYF
v_call: TRBV29-1; d_call: -; j_call: TRBJ1-1; clone_size: once; cdr3_nt: TGCAGCGTTGAGGGGAGATTTCACCCTGAAGCTTTCTTT; cdr3_aa: CSVEGRFHPEAFF
v_call: TRBV5-1; d_call: -; j_call: TRBJ2-5; clone_size: -; cdr3_nt: TGCGCCAGCAGCTCGGGTGCGGAAGAGACCCAGTACTTC; cdr3_aa: CASSSGAEETQYF
v_call: TRBV5-4; d_call: TRBD1; j_call: TRBJ2-7; clone_size: -; cdr3_nt: TGTGCCAGCAGCTTCGGGGCCCCCGGGACAGTTCAACTTGTTGGGGACGAGCAGTACTTC; cdr3_aa: CASSFGAPGTVQLVGDEQYF
v_call: TRBV2; d_call: TRBD1; j_call: TRBJ2-7; clone_size: few; cdr3_nt: TGTGCCAGCAGCCTCGACAGGGGGCTGTCCGAGCAGTACTTC; cdr3_aa: CASSLDRGLSEQYF
v_call: TRBV5-4; d_call: TRBD2; j_call: TRBJ2-1; clone_size: -; cdr3_nt: TGTGCCAGCAGCTCCCTAGGAGCGGGAATAGGCAATGAGCAGTTCTTC; cdr3_aa: CASSSLGAGIGNEQFF
v_call: TRBV18; d_call: -; j_call: TRBJ2-7; clone_size: -; cdr3_nt: TGTGCCAGCTCAGGCCCCAGGCGCGAGCAGTACTTC; cdr3_aa: CASSGPRREQYF
v_call: TRBV6-1; d_call: TRBD2; j_call: TRBJ2-3; clone_size: few; cdr3_nt: TGTGCCAGCAGCTCGACTAGCGGGATTACAGATACGCAGTATTTT; cdr3_aa: CASSSTSGITDTQYF
v_call: TRBV30; d_call: TRBD2; j_call: TRBJ2-5; clone_size: -; cdr3_nt: TGTGCCTGGCAGACTAGCGGGGGGGGAGAGACCCAGTACTTC; cdr3_aa: CAWQTSGGGETQYF
v_call: TRBV5-8; d_call: -; j_call: TRBJ2-2; clone_size: -; cdr3_nt: TGTGCCAGCAGCTTGTGGGGCGGGGTTACGACCGGGGAGCTGTTTTTT; cdr3_aa: CASSLWGGVTTGELFF
v_call: TRBV19; d_call: -; j_call: TRBJ2-5; clone_size: -; cdr3_nt: TGTGCCAGTAGTATAGATCCTCGTCAAGAGACCCAGTACTTC; cdr3_aa: CASSIDPRQETQYF
v_call: TRBV5-8; d_call: TRBD1; j_call: TRBJ2-3; clone_size: -; cdr3_nt: TGTGCCAGCAGCCTCATCCAGGGGGCCCACCCCACAGATACGCAGTATTTT; cdr3_aa: CASSLIQGAHPTDTQYF
v_call: TRBV2; d_call: TRBD1; j_call: TRBJ1-4; clone_size: -; cdr3_nt: TGTGCCAGCTCCTACAGGGGTCTTCGAGGACCCTCCCTGTTTTTT; cdr3_aa: CASSYRGLRGPSLFF
v_call: TRBV7-2; d_call: -; j_call: TRBJ1-6; clone_size: -; cdr3_nt: TGTGCCAGCAGGCCGACACATTCACCCCTCCACTTT; cdr3_aa: CASRPTHSPLHF
v_call: TRBV5-1; d_call: TRBD2; j_call: TRBJ2-5; clone_size: -; cdr3_nt: TGCGCCAGCAGCAGCGGACTAGCGGGCCCCCAAGAGACCCAGTACTTC; cdr3_aa: CASSSGLAGPQETQYF
v_call: TRBV28; d_call: -; j_call: TRBJ2-7; clone_size: -; cdr3_nt: TGTGCCAGCAGTCGAGGTCTGGGGCAGTACTTC; cdr3_aa: CASSRGLGQYF
v_call: TRBV30; d_call: -; j_call: TRBJ1-5; clone_size: -; cdr3_nt: TGTGCCTGGACCCCCGGGGGAGATCAGCCCCAGCATTTT; cdr3_aa: CAWTPGGDQPQHF
v_call: TRBV7-2; d_call: TRBD2; j_call: TRBJ2-7; clone_size: few; cdr3_nt: TGTGCCAGCAGAACTAGCGTGGGGCCGGGGGAGCAGTACTTC; cdr3_aa: CASRTSVGPGEQYF
v_call: TRBV6-6; d_call: -; j_call: TRBJ1-2; clone_size: -; cdr3_nt: TGTGCCAGCAGTTACGTGGGGGATGGCTACACCTTC; cdr3_aa: CASSYVGDGYTF
v_call: TRBV19; d_call: TRBD2; j_call: TRBJ2-1; clone_size: -; cdr3_nt: TGTGCCAGTAGTGCCCTCGGTAGCGGGAGTTACAATGAGCAGTTCTTC; cdr3_aa: CASSALGSGSYNEQFF
v_call: TRBV6-5; d_call: -; j_call: TRBJ2-2; clone_size: -; cdr3_nt: TGTGCCAGCAGTTACTCAAAGAACACCGGGGAGCTGTTTTTT; cdr3_aa: CASSYSKNTGELFF
v_call: TRBV19; d_call: -; j_call: TRBJ1-6; clone_size: -; cdr3_nt: TGTGCCAGTAGTATAGGGGGGCTTAATTCACCCCTCCACTTT; cdr3_aa: CASSIGGLNSPLHF
v_call: TRBV4-1; d_call: -; j_call: TRBJ1-6; clone_size: -; cdr3_nt: TGCGCCAGCAGCCAAGAGGGCGGAGGGGGGGGATCCCTCCACTTT; cdr3_aa: CASSQEGGGGGSLHF
v_call: TRBV10-3; d_call: TRBD1; j_call: TRBJ1-2; clone_size: -; cdr3_nt: TGTGCCATCAGTGTAGGGACAGGGGGCCAGTATGGCTACACCTTC; cdr3_aa: CAISVGTGGQYGYTF
v_call: TRBV9; d_call: -; j_call: TRBJ2-7; clone_size: -; cdr3_nt: TGTGCCAGCAGCGTAGACGGTCAGGCCTACGAGCAGTACTTC; cdr3_aa: CASSVDGQAYEQYF